The 20 T cell receptor beta chains below come from one sample, sequenced in a study of human thymus T cells. It was from resections taken during corrective heart surgery that the thymus tissue came. Repertoires were generated with immunoSEQ multiplex PCR, while TCRdb's copy carries only in-frame clones and drops some. The sample holds roughly 120,000 clones; just under 95% are singletons and the top ten take around 0.025%. Material: thymus tissue. The receptor set was obtained from a boy under two years old with a congenital heart defect but otherwise immunologically healthy.

The chain combines TRBV19 with TRBJ1-1; TRBD1 is a possible D gene (5 bases). V lost 5 bases, J lost 3 bases, and 7 bases lay in between. The CDR3 is 12 amino acids. Germline CDR1 is LNHDA and CDR2 is SQIVND (reference sequence). CDR3 region: CASSGGDTEAFF. CDR3 DNA: TGTGCCAGTAGTGGGGGGGACACTGAAGCTTTCTTT.

A few counts support this clone. The chain carries TRBV7-9 and TRBJ2-7; 7 bases map to TRBD1. J lost 3 bases, V lost 6 bases, and 2 bases had no gene match. Germline V gene lookup returns CDR1 SEHNR and CDR2 FQNEAQ (reference sequence). This CDR3 has 12 amino acids. CDR3 amino acids: CASRGTDYEQYF. CDR3 sequence (DNA): TGTGCCAGCAGAGGGACAGACTACGAGCAGTACTTC. Combining the CDR3 with reference TRBV7-9 and TRBJ2-7 gives the whole variable domain DTGVSQNPRHKITKRGQNVTFRCDPISEHNRLYWYRQTLGQGPEFLTYFQNEAQLEKSRLLSDRFSAERPKGSFSTLEIQRTEQGDSAMYLCASRGTDYEQYFGPGTRLTVT.

The chain combines TRBV29-1 with TRBJ1-2; TRBD1 matches at 10 bases. The V gene's germline CDR1 is SQVTM and CDR2 ANQGSEA. V gave up 7 bases and J gave up 7 bases; unmatched junction bases: 12. This CDR3 is 14 amino acids long. CDR3 in DNA: TGCAGCGCCGACCACCGGGACAGGGGTTCTGGCTACACCTTC. It yields the protein CSADHRDRGSGYTF. Full variable domain (missing parts from reference TRBV29-1 and TRBJ1-2): SAVISQKPSRDICQRGTSLTIQCQVDSQVTMMFWYRQQPGQSLTLIATANQGSEATYESGFVIDKFPISRPNLTFSTLTVSNMSPEDSSIYLCSADHRDRGSGYTFGSGTRLTVV.

This sequence joins TRBV15 and TRBJ2-5, with 9 bases fitting TRBD2. The CDR3 totals 17 residues. V was pared by 3 bases and J by 3 bases, with 11 bases of the junction left unmatched. Germline CDR1 LNHNV, CDR2 YYDKDF (reference sequence). The CDR3 reads CATSSSGWTSVEETQYF. The CDR3 nucleotides read TGTGCCACCAGCAGCTCGGGGTGGACTAGCGTAGAAGAGACCCAGTACTTC.

The chain uses TRBV5-1 and TRBJ2-3; D uncertain. The CDR3 loop spans 15 amino acids. V was trimmed by 2 bases and J by 0 bases, leaving 10 bases between them. CDR1 SGHRS and CDR2 YFSETQ come from the germline V gene. DNA of the CDR3: TGCGCCAGCAGCTTTCGCCTCCCCAGCACAGATACGCAGTATTTT. Residues: CASSFRLPSTDTQYF.

This rearrangement joins TRBV4-3 to TRBJ2-6, with D possibly TRBD1 on 5 matching bases. Trimming took 3 bases from V and 2 from J, leaving 14 bases between them. Germline V gene data show CDR1 as LGHNA and CDR2 as YSLEER. The CDR3 length is 17 residues. CDR3 in amino acids: CASSQESSGTGANVLTF. As DNA, the CDR3 is TGCGCCAGCAGCCAGGAAAGCTCAGGGACTGGGGCCAACGTCCTGACTTTC.

The CDR3 DNA reads as TGCGCCAGCAGCTTGCCGGGGAAGAGCTCCTACAATGAGCAGTTCTTC. It codes for CASSLPGKSSYNEQFF. V and J are TRBV5-1 and TRBJ2-1; possible D gene TRBD2, 5 bases. V dropped 1 base and J dropped 0 bases, with 11 bases sitting between them. The CDR3 spans 16 residues. Per the germline V gene, CDR1 is SGHRS and CDR2 is YFSETQ.

This clone was picked up one time. This chain connects TRBV6-1 to TRBJ1-1; D gene unclear. Germline V gene lookup returns CDR1 MNHNS and CDR2 SASEGT. This CDR3 is 13 amino acids long. V was clipped by 1 base and J by 1 base, with 4 bases between them. CDR3 DNA sequence: TGTGCCAGCAGTGAAGTACAGAACACTGAAGCTTTCTTT. This translates into CASSEVQNTEAFF.

The genes are TRBV28 and TRBJ2-1; D gene ambiguous. Germline V gene data show CDR1 as MDHEN and CDR2 as SYDVKM. This CDR3 is built from 13 residues. Trimming took 6 bases from V and 3 from J, leaving 9 bases between them. CDR3 amino acids: CASSPIVYNEQFF. Here the CDR3 DNA reads TGTGCCAGCAGCCCTATAGTCTACAATGAGCAGTTCTTC.

CDR3 protein: CAISESGGIDTNTEAFF. Written as DNA, the CDR3 is TGTGCCATCAGTGAGTCGGGCGGGATAGACACGAACACTGAAGCTTTCTTT. The rearrangement links TRBV10-3 to TRBJ1-1; D gene ambiguous. The CDR3 extends over 17 amino acids. V lost 0 bases and J lost 1, with 15 bases in between. The V gene's germline CDR1 is ENHRY and CDR2 SYGVKD.

The CDR3 sequence is CASHPRTGHSYEQYF. The CDR3 DNA is TGCGCCAGCCATCCCAGGACAGGGCATTCCTACGAGCAGTACTTC. The chain recombines TRBV5-1 with TRBJ2-7; 8 nucleotides align to TRBD1. CDR3 length equals 15 residues. CDR1 and CDR2 from the germline V gene are SGHRS and YFSETQ. Trimming at V came to 7 bases and at J to 1 base, leaving 10 bases not matched to a gene. The full variable domain, in which reference TRBV5-1 and TRBJ2-7 provide the parts outside the CDR3, is KAGVTQTPRYLIKTRGQQVTLSCSPISGHRSVSWYQQTPGQGLQFLFEYFSETQRNKGNFPGRFSGRQFSNSRSEMNVSTLELGDSALYLCASHPRTGHSYEQYFGPGTRLTVT.

The chain uses TRBV12-5 and TRBJ2-2, with TRBD1 as a possible D gene (5 bases). Trimming removed 2 bases from V and 3 bases from J, with 10 bases in between. Germline lookup yields CDR1 LGHNT and CDR2 FRNRAP. The CDR3 has 15 amino acids. In nucleotides, the CDR3 is TGTGCTAGTGGTTTGTGGGGCGCGGACACCGGGGAGCTGTTTTTT. Translating gives CASGLWGADTGELFF.

This clone has just a few counts. The chain links TRBV2 to TRBJ2-1, with 11 bases lining up with TRBD2. Trimming took 4 bases from V and 5 from J; bases not matched to a gene: 1. The germline V gene encodes CDR1 SNHLY and CDR2 FYNNEI. There are 14 residues in the CDR3. CDR3 amino acids: CASSVSGGDNEQFF. CDR3 DNA: TGTGCCAGCAGTGTTAGCGGGGGGGACAATGAGCAGTTCTTC.

V is TRBV30 and J is TRBJ2-5, with D hard to call. V lost 1 base and J 2 bases, leaving 11 bases between the germline ends. The CDR3 sequence is 14 residues long. Germline V gene sequence: CDR1 GTSNPN, CDR2 SVGIG (reference sequence). CDR3 in amino acids: CAWSDRQKQETQYF. CDR3 bases: TGTGCCTGGAGTGACCGACAAAAACAAGAGACCCAGTACTTC. The variable domain in full, completed from reference TRBV30 and TRBJ2-5, reads SQTIHQWPATLVQPVGSPLSLECTVEGTSNPNLYWYRQAAGRGLQLLFYSVGIGQISSEVPQNLSASRPQDRQFILSSKKLLLSDSGFYLCAWSDRQKQETQYFGPGTRLLVL.

The rearrangement links TRBV6-5 to TRBJ2-7; TRBD2 agrees at 9 bases. Trimming removed 1 base from V and 3 bases from J; junction bases left unmatched: 7. Germline values: CDR1 MNHEY, CDR2 SVGAGI. This CDR3 spans 16 amino acids. The CDR3 coding sequence is TGTGCCAGCAGTTACTGGCTAGCGGGGTTCTTCTACGAGCAGTACTTC. This translates into CASSYWLAGFFYEQYF.

The chain carries TRBV30 and TRBJ1-2; D unclear. The CDR3 is 16 amino acids. Trimming removed 4 bases at V and 5 bases at J, with 23 bases between. The germline V gene encodes CDR1 GTSNPN and CDR2 SVGIG (reference sequence). This chain's CDR3 is CAWKPLRGVSRYGYTF. For the CDR3, the DNA is TGTGCCTGGAAACCCCTTCGCGGAGTGAGTAGATATGGCTACACCTTC.

The chain employs TRBV29-1 and TRBJ2-6; 7 nucleotides align to TRBD1. Germline lookup yields CDR1 SQVTM and CDR2 ANQGSEA. This CDR3 is built from 19 residues. With 7 bases clipped from V and 4 bases from J, the junction kept 22 bases outside the gene matches. CDR3: CSAKLTWGRGSTGANVLTF. The CDR3 DNA reads TGCAGCGCCAAATTGACGTGGGGCAGGGGGTCGACCGGGGCCAACGTCCTGACTTTC.

The gene calls are TRBV29-1 and TRBJ2-3, with D perhaps given as TRBD1 or TRBD2 (6 bases each). Germline V gene lookup returns CDR1 SQVTM and CDR2 ANQGSEA. The V and J ends lost 4 bases and 6 bases respectively, with 14 bases between them. The CDR3 spans 13 residues. Written as DNA, the CDR3 is TGCAGCGTTGTTCCCGGGGGCGAGGATACGCAGTATTTT. It specifies CSVVPGGEDTQYF.

The chain has TRBV5-5 and TRBJ2-7, with a tentative D call TRBD2 (6 bases). The CDR3 has 16 amino acids. Germline V lookup: CDR1 SGHKS, CDR2 YYEKEE (reference sequence). The V and J ends lost 0 bases and 5 bases respectively, with 18 bases between them. The CDR3: CASSLAEGGLKDEQYF. CDR3 sequence (DNA): TGTGCCAGCAGCTTGGCCGAAGGAGGGCTTAAGGACGAGCAGTACTTC.

The chain is built from TRBV7-9 and TRBJ1-2; TRBD1 aligns across 9 bases. The junction had 9 bases not matched to a gene; V was cut back by 5 bases and J by 8 bases. Germline CDR1 SEHNR, CDR2 FQNEAQ (reference sequence). This CDR3 is 14 amino acids long. CDR3 in DNA: TGTGCCAGCAGCCCCCCCGGACAGGGGAAGGGCTACACCTTC. Translating gives CASSPPGQGKGYTF.